This entry lists 24 T cell receptor beta chains sequenced from one sample in a study of early T cells in non-severe SARS-CoV-2 infection (dated by TCRdb to the early 2020s). Preparation of the library involved 5' RACE. The data were produced on a NextSeq 500. TCRdb trimmed public reads at Q25 via fastp, called clones via MiXCR and kept in-frame beta chains. Every distinct CDR3 protein forms one entry, paired with its most common genes and DNA. The sample table lists 80,000 or so distinct CDR3 sequences, 5.5% to 7.5% of them with a count of one. The ten largest clones capture about 7.8% of the sample. The source material was whole blood. These TCRs come from an adult who was a healthcare worker with PCR-confirmed SARS-CoV-2 infection or an uninfected control (not recorded which).

The sample holds many counts of this clonotype. The J gene is TRBJ2-1, the V gene TRBV6-2 or TRBV6-3; D gene uncertain. The germline V gene has CDR1 MNHEY and CDR2 SVGEGT. Deletions cut 6 bases from V and 0 bases from J, with 12 bases between. This CDR3 comprises 15 residues. The chain's CDR3 is CASRDLDSSYNEQFF. CDR3 sequence (DNA): TGTGCCAGCAGGGACCTAGATAGCTCCTACAATGAGCAGTTCTTC.

The chain has TRBV20-1 and TRBJ2-5; D perhaps matches TRBD1 (5 bases). The CDR3 loop spans 16 amino acids. CDR1 DFQATT and CDR2 SNEGSKA come from the germline V gene (reference sequence). V was trimmed by 0 bases and J by 5 bases, leaving 19 bases between them. The CDR3 nucleotides are TGCAGTGCTAGAGATCTGACTTTGGGGCTCGTTGAGACCCAGTACTTC. It is translated as CSARDLTLGLVETQYF.

This clonotype was observed at least ten times. The V and J genes are TRBV10-2 and TRBJ2-1; D remains unclear. Germline assignment: CDR1 WSHSY and CDR2 SAAADI. V shed 4 bases and J shed 0 bases, with 10 bases lying between them. CDR3 length: 15 residues. CDR3 in DNA: TGCGCCAGCAGTGGGGAAAGGAGCTCCTACAATGAGCAGTTCTTC. Translating it yields CASSGERSSYNEQFF.

This clonotype was seen repeatedly, ten times or more. The rearrangement joins TRBV29-1 to TRBJ2-5; tentatively, D is TRBD2 (5 bases). Germline-derived CDR1 and CDR2 are SQVTM and ANQGSEA. The CDR3 extends over 11 amino acids. The V end lost 6 bases, the J end lost 5 bases, and 10 bases lay between the germline ends. The CDR3, as DNA: TGCAGCGTCCGGGAAGGGGAGACCCAGTACTTC. It encodes CSVREGETQYF.

In its sample, this clonotype was seen many times. The rearrangement uses TRBV6-5 and TRBJ1-1, with no clear D. CDR3 length equals 13 residues. V lost 6 bases to trimming and J lost 3 bases, with 11 bases between them. The germline gives CDR1 MNHEY, CDR2 SVGAGI. The CDR3 sequence: CASRTQTDTEAFF. The CDR3 DNA reads TGTGCCAGCAGGACACAGACGGACACTGAAGCTTTCTTT.

This clonotype was found a few times. The rearrangement uses TRBV27 and TRBJ2-3; 9 bases match TRBD2. The germline CDR1 and CDR2 sequences are MNHEY and SMNVEV (reference sequence). The CDR3 totals 15 residues. With V trimmed by 0 bases and J by 3 bases, 1 base remained unmatched. The CDR3 loop is CASSLSSGRTDTQYF. The CDR3 DNA is TGTGCCAGCAGTTTATCTAGCGGGAGAACAGATACGCAGTATTTT.

The V call is TRBV6-6, the J call TRBJ2-7; maybe TRBD2 (5 bases). CDR3 length equals 13 residues. Deletions cut 0 bases from V and 6 bases from J, with 9 bases between. CDR1 MNHNY and CDR2 SVGAGI come from the germline V gene (reference sequence). CDR3 coding DNA: TGTGCCAGCAGTTACTCGAGGGCAGCCGAGCAGTACTTC. Protein sequence: CASSYSRAAEQYF.

The gene calls are TRBV27 and TRBJ2-1; TRBD2 aligns across 8 bases. V dropped 4 bases and J dropped 7; count of bases not matched to a gene: 12. The CDR3 has 16 residues. CDR1 is MNHEY and CDR2 is SMNVEV in the germline V gene (reference sequence). The CDR3 DNA reads as TGTGCCAGCAGTTCTACCGGGACTAGGCTATATAATGAGCAGTTCTTC. It yields the protein CASSSTGTRLYNEQFF.

This clonotype has more than one count but fewer than ten. The chain employs TRBV11-2 and TRBJ2-2, with a possible D match to TRBD2 (6 bases). V was shortened by 3 bases and J by 4 bases, with 18 bases between the two germline ends. Germline-derived CDR1 and CDR2 are SGHAT and FQNNGV. The CDR3 runs 17 residues. This CDR3 is CASSLAGTWEGTGELFF. The CDR3 coding sequence is TGTGCCAGCAGCTTGGCCGGGACTTGGGAAGGCACCGGGGAGCTGTTTTTT.

V is TRBV20-1 and J is TRBJ1-1; the D is unclear. CDR1 is DFQATT, CDR2 SNEGSKA, per germline (reference sequence). V lost 6 bases and J lost 0, with 11 bases in between. The CDR3 length is 13 residues. In DNA, the CDR3 is TGCAGTGCCATCGACGGAATGAACACTGAAGCTTTCTTT. It codes for CSAIDGMNTEAFF.

At least ten counts were recorded for this clonotype. The rearrangement links TRBV18 to TRBJ1-1, with D tentatively TRBD1 (6 bases). V lost 3 bases and J 5 bases, leaving 19 bases between the germline ends. CDR3 size: 16 residues. The germline V gene encodes CDR1 KGHSH and CDR2 LQKENI. As DNA, the CDR3 is TGTGCCAGCTCACCGGGGCTACAGGGTCCGGTTACTGAAGCTTTCTTT. This codes for CASSPGLQGPVTEAFF.

This clonotype was seen many times. V and J are TRBV7-9 and TRBJ2-7, with D hard to call. The CDR3 covers 12 residues. The germline gives CDR1 SEHNR, CDR2 FQNEAQ (reference sequence). Deletions cut 5 bases from V and 6 bases from J, with 11 bases between. CDR3 region: CASSPALSEQYF. For the CDR3, the DNA is TGTGCCAGCAGCCCAGCCCTCAGCGAGCAGTACTTC.

This clonotype was detected ten times or more. The rearrangement joins TRBV7-9 to TRBJ2-5, with TRBD1 matching 7 bases. The V segment lost 5 bases and the J segment 4 bases; nucleotides outside the gene matches: 10. Per germline, CDR1 SEHNR and CDR2 FQNEAQ (reference sequence). The CDR3 length is 15 residues. The CDR3 bases are TGTGCCAGCAGCCCCCGACGACAGGGTGGAGAGACCCAGTACTTC. It specifies CASSPRRQGGETQYF. The full variable domain, its missing parts supplied by reference TRBV7-9 and TRBJ2-5, is DTGVSQNPRHKITKRGQNVTFRCDPISEHNRLYWYRQTLGQGPEFLTYFQNEAQLEKSRLLSDRFSAERPKGSFSTLEIQRTEQGDSAMYLCASSPRRQGGETQYFGPGTRLLVL.

This clonotype was seen only a few times. The chain joins TRBV16 to TRBJ2-5; D possibly corresponds to TRBD1 (6 bases). CDR1 and CDR2 from the germline V gene are KGHSY and FQNENV. Trimming removed 1 base from V and 3 bases from J, with 6 bases in between. The CDR3 totals 13 residues. The CDR3 reads CASSQYREETQYF. As DNA, the CDR3 is TGTGCCAGCAGCCAATACAGGGAAGAGACCCAGTACTTC.

This sequence joins TRBV20-1 and TRBJ2-7, with TRBD2 as a possible D gene (5 bases). Per germline, CDR1 DFQATT and CDR2 SNEGSKA (reference sequence). Deletions cut 1 base from V and 3 bases from J, with 7 bases between. This CDR3 contains 12 residues. This chain's CDR3 is CSARAGYYEQYF. The DNA for the CDR3 is TGCAGTGCTAGAGCGGGATACTACGAGCAGTACTTC.

This clonotype showed up just a few times. The chain couples TRBV11-2 to TRBJ2-7; no reliable D call. This CDR3 region has 14 residues. Trimming took 1 base from V and 1 from J, leaving 8 bases between them. Germline CDR1 is SGHAT and CDR2 is FQNNGV. The CDR3 nucleotides read TGTGCCAGCAGCTTAGCCACCCAGTCCTACGAGCAGTACTTC. It codes for CASSLATQSYEQYF.

The chain is built from TRBV20-1 and TRBJ2-7; D call uncertain. Trimming took 6 bases from V and 0 from J, leaving 12 bases between them. CDR3 length equals 13 residues. Germline V lookup: CDR1 DFQATT, CDR2 SNEGSKA (reference sequence). The DNA for the CDR3 is TGCAGTGCATGGGCCCCTAGCTCCTACGAGCAGTACTTC. Protein: CSAWAPSSYEQYF.

The table lists this clonotype with a few counts. V is TRBV12-3 or TRBV12-4 and J is TRBJ2-2, with 10 bases aligning to TRBD1. The CDR3 has 17 amino acids. With V trimmed by 8 bases and J by 4 bases, 13 bases remained unmatched. DNA of the CDR3: TGTGCCAGCGATGACAGGGGGCCCACCGCGGGCACCGGGGAGCTGTTTTTT. Its translation is CASDDRGPTAGTGELFF.

By sample fraction, this clonotype is medium-sized. The V and J genes are TRBV7-9 and TRBJ1-4; 8 positions match TRBD1. After removal of 4 bases from V and 8 bases from J, the junction contained 6 bases not matched to a gene. CDR1 and CDR2 from the germline V gene are SEHNR and FQNEAQ (reference sequence). The CDR3 contains 14 residues. CDR3: CASSSGQGGEKLFF. The CDR3 bases are TGTGCCAGCAGCTCCGGACAGGGAGGCGAAAAACTGTTTTTT.

This chain joins TRBV10-2 and TRBJ1-2; D is undetermined. The CDR3 sequence is 14 residues long. The germline CDR1 and CDR2 sequences are WSHSY and SAAADI. Trimming left V 2 bases short and J 4 bases short, with 11 bases between. The DNA of the CDR3 is TGCGCCAGCAGTGAGGCAGAATTCCGCTATGGCTACACCTTC. This encodes CASSEAEFRYGYTF.

Ten or more counts support this clonotype. The rearrangement links TRBV7-2 to TRBJ1-1; TRBD1 agrees at 8 bases. CDR1 and CDR2 (germline): SGHTA, FQGNSA. V was clipped by 5 bases and J by 4 bases; unmatched bases: 9. This CDR3 contains 15 residues. The CDR3: CASSPPTGDGTEAFF. The CDR3 nucleotides are TGTGCCAGCAGCCCACCGACAGGGGATGGCACTGAAGCTTTCTTT.

In this sample, this clonotype turned up a few times. The chain uses TRBV7-2 and TRBJ1-1; 8 bases fit TRBD1. Looked up from germline, CDR1 is SGHTA and CDR2 is FQGNSA. Trimming removed 8 bases from V and 5 bases from J; junction bases left unmatched: 13. This CDR3 contains 15 residues. CDR3 amino acids: CASAGGASPGTEAFF. The CDR3 region has the DNA TGTGCCAGCGCAGGGGGCGCTTCCCCGGGGACTGAAGCTTTCTTT.

This clonotype turned up a few times. The chain couples TRBV5-1 to TRBJ2-6, with D maybe TRBD1 (5 bases). Germline V gene lookup returns CDR1 SGHRS and CDR2 YFSETQ. The ends were cut back, 8 bases at V and 0 bases at J, with 9 bases in the middle. The CDR3 has 14 residues. The CDR3 loop reads CASTGASGANVLTF. The DNA of the CDR3 is TGCGCCAGTACAGGTGCCTCTGGGGCCAACGTCCTGACTTTC.

This clonotype was counted ten times or more. The chain recombines TRBV20-1 with TRBJ1-1; 12 bases line up with TRBD1. There are 13 residues in the CDR3. After removal of 5 bases from V and 6 bases from J, the junction contained 4 bases not matched to a gene. Germline CDR1 and CDR2: DFQATT and SNEGSKA (reference sequence). The CDR3 is CSAPGQGASEAFF. CDR3 in DNA: TGCAGTGCTCCGGGACAGGGGGCTTCTGAAGCTTTCTTT.